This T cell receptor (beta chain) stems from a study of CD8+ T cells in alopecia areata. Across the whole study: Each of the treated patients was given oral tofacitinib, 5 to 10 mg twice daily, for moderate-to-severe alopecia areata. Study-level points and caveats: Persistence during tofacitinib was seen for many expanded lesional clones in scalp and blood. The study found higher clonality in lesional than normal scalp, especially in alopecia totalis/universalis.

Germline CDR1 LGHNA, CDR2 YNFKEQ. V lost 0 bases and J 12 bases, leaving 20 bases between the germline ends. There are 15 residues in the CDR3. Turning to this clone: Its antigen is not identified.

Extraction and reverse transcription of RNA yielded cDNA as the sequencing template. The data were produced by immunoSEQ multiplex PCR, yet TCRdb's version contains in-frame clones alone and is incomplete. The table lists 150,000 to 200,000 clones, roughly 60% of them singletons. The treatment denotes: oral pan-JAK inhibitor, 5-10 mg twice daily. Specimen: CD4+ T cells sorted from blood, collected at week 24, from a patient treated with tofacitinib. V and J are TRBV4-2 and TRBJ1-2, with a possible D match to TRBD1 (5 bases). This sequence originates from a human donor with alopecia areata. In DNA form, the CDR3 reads TGTGCCAGCAGCCAAGACTCGTCAGGGATCCCTCGGCACACCTTC. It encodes CASSQDSSGIPRHTF.